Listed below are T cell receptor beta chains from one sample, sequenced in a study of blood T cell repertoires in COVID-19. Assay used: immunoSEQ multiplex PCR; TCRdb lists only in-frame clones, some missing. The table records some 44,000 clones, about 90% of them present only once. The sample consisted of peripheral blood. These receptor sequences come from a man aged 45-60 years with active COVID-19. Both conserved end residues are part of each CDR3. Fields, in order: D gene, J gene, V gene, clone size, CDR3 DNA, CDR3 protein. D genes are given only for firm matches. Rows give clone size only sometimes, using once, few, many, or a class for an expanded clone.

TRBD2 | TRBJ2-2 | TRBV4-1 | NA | TGCGCCAGCAGCCTGGGACTAGCGGGACTCACCGGGGAGCTGTTTTTT | CASSLGLAGLTGELFF
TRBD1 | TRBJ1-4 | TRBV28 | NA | TGTGCCAGCAGTCCCCCGGGACAGGGCTTACAAAAACTGTTTTTT | CASSPPGQGLQKLFF
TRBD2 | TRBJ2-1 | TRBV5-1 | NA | TGCGCCAGCAGCTTGAGCGGGAGCCGGGGATACAATGAGCAGTTCTTC | CASSLSGSRGYNEQFF
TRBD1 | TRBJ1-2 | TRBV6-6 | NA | TGTGCCAGCAGCACCGGACAGGCGGATGGCTACACCTTC | CASSTGQADGYTF
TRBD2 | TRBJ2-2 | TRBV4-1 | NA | TGCGCCAGCAGCCCCCTTGGGACTAGCGGGAGGGGAACGAACACCGGGGAGCTGTTTTTT | CASSPLGTSGRGTNTGELFF
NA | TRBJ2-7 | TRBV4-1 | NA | TGCGCCAGCAGCCAAGTCGGAGCTAGCGAGACCTACGAGCAGTACTTC | CASSQVGASETYEQYF
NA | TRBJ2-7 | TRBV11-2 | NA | TGTGCCAGCAGCTTAGAGTACGGGACTGGACCCTACGAGCAGTACTTC | CASSLEYGTGPYEQYF
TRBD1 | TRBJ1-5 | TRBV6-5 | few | TGTGCCAGCAGTCCCGGACAGGGACATAGGCCCCAGCATTTT | CASSPGQGHRPQHF
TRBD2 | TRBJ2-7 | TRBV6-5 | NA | TGTGCCAGCTGGCAAGCGGGAGTTTCATACGAGCAGTACTTC | CASWQAGVSYEQYF
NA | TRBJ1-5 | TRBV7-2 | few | TGTGCCAGCAGCTCAACGGCGGATGGCGGAGGTTTACCCCAGCATTTT | CASSSTADGGGLPQHF
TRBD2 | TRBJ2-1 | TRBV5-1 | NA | TGCGCCAGCAGCTCGGGACTAGCGGGAGTCCTCAGCTCCTACAATGAGCAGTTCTTC | CASSSGLAGVLSSYNEQFF
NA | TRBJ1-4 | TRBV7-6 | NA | TGTGCCAGCAGCTTAGTCAATCGTAGGACGGGAGCAACTAATGAAAAACTGTTTTTT | CASSLVNRRTGATNEKLFF
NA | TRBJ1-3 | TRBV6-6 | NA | TGTGCCAGCAGTTACTTGTTAGTACAGAAGGGAAACACCATATATTTT | CASSYLLVQKGNTIYF
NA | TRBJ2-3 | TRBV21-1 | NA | TGTGCCAGCAGCAAAGGGGGGGGTCCTTCGGCAACAGATACGCAGTATTTT | CASSKGGGPSATDTQYF
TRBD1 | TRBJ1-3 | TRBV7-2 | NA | TGTGCCAGCAGCTTAGGCGGGACAGATAGCTCTGGAAACACCATATATTTT | CASSLGGTDSSGNTIYF
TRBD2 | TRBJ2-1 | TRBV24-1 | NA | TGTGCCACCAGTGATTGGGGAGGGGAGGGCAATGAGCAGTTCTTC | CATSDWGGEGNEQFF
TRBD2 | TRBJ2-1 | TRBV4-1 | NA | TGCGCCAGCAGCCAGGTAGATCGTACTAGCGGGAGTAATGAGCAGTTCTTC | CASSQVDRTSGSNEQFF